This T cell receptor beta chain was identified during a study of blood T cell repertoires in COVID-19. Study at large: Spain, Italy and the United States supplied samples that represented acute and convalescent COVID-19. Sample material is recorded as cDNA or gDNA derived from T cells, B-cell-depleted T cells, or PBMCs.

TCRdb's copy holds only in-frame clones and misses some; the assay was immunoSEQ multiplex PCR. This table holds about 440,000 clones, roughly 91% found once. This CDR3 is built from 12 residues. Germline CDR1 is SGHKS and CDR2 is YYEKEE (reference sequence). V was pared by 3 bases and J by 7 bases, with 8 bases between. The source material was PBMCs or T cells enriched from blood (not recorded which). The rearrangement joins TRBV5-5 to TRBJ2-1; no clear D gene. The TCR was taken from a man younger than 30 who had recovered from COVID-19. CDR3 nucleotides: TGTGCCAGCAGCTCAGTGAGGAATGAGCAGTTCTTC. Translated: CASSSVRNEQFF.